This T cell receptor beta chain was profiled in a study of spatial heterogeneity in lung cancer. Background on the study: The library had UMIs, and each TCR and UMI pair averaged more than ten raw reads.

General observations from the study: Ubiquitous expanded tumor TCRs were observed in blood more at resection than follow-up.

TCR cDNA molecules each carried a unique molecular identifier. TCRdb redid the calling of the 5' RACE reads with MiXCR, one entry per CDR3 protein. Of roughly 5,400 distinct CDR3 sequences in the sample, more than 30% were seen once. Remarks on this clonotype: Its antigen is currently unknown. This beta chain slipped into a library made for alpha chains as a stray read, so its size is not meaningful.

The time point: sample taken at primary tumor resection. The authors sequenced whole RNA from tumor, nontumor lung or frozen PBMC without sorting. The germline gives CDR1 SNHLY, CDR2 FYNNEI. The CDR3 is 14 residues long. Trimming took 6 bases from V and 3 from J; bases not matched to a gene: 1. The sample in question was PBMCs, obtained at surgery. The clonotype originates from a female donor with early-stage non-small cell lung cancer. The chain has TRBV2 and TRBJ2-1; TRBD2 matches 11 bases. DNA for the CDR3: TGTGCCAGCAGCGGGACTAGCGGCTACAATGAGCAGTTCTTC. Translating gives CASSGTSGYNEQFF. Based on the CDR3 plus reference TRBV2 and TRBJ2-1, the full variable domain is EPEVTQTPSHQVTQMGQEVILRCVPISNHLYFYWYRQILGQKVEFLVSFYNNEISEKSEIFDDQFSVERPDGSNFTLKIRSTKLEDSAMYFCASSGTSGYNEQFFGPGTRLTVL.